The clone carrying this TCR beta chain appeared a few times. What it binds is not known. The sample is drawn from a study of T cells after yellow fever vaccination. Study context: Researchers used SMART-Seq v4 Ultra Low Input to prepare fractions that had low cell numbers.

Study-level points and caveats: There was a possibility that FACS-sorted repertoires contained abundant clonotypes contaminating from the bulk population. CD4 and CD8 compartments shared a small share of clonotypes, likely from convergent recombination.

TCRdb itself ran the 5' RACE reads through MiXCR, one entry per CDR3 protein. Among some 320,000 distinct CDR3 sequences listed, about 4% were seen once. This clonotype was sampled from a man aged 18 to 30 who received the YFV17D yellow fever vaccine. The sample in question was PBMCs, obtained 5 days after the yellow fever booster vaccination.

The CDR3 DNA sequence: TGTGCCAGCTCACCTACCGGGACGCGTTCGCGGAGCACAGATACGCAGTATTTT. This encodes CASSPTGTRSRSTDTQYF. V is TRBV18 and J is TRBJ2-3, with D perhaps TRBD1 or TRBD2 (5 bases each). From germline, CDR1 is KGHSH and CDR2 LQKENI. The V gene lost 3 bases and the J gene lost 0 bases, with 19 bases spanning the gap. There are 18 residues in the CDR3.